A selection of T cell receptor beta chains follows, all from one sample in a study of T-cell reconstitution after alpha-beta-depleted transplantation in children. TCRdb ran MiXCR on the PCR reads and lists one entry per CDR3 protein. This table has more than 450,000 distinct CDR3 sequences, 15% to 20% appearing once. This specimen was PBMCs from the stem cell graft donor, taken from the stem cell graft. All receptors come from a human donor who donated a stem cell graft to a child with acute lymphoblastic leukemia. Each CDR3 is given with its conserved first and last residue. The D gene is left open where the match is weak. The listing skips clone size in some rows; elsewhere it reads once, few, many or a size class.

TRBJ2-2 | TRBV7-2 | - | few | CASSLGGRGFTGELFF | TGTGCCAGCAGCTTAGGGGGGAGGGGGTTCACCGGGGAGCTGTTTTTT
TRBJ2-7 | TRBV20-1 | TRBD1 | - | CSAPTRTGFYEQYF | TGCAGTGCTCCGACACGGACAGGGTTTTACGAGCAGTACTTC
TRBJ1-1 | TRBV9 | - | - | CASSVGVYTEAFF | TGTGCCAGCAGCGTAGGGGTTTACACTGAAGCTTTCTTT
TRBJ2-7 | TRBV20-1 | TRBD2 | - | CSARAGLAGGWEQYF | TGCAGTGCTAGGGCTGGACTAGCGGGAGGATGGGAGCAGTACTTC
TRBJ1-3 | TRBV7-9 | - | - | CASSSGQSSGNTIYF | TGTGCCAGCAGCTCCGGACAGAGCTCTGGAAACACCATATATTTT
TRBJ2-1 | TRBV27 | TRBD1 | - | CAIMDRVNEQFF | TGTGCCATAATGGACAGGGTAAATGAGCAGTTCTTC
TRBJ2-2 | TRBV5-6 | - | few | CASSFPTGELFF | TGTGCCAGCAGCTTTCCCACCGGGGAGCTGTTTTTT
TRBJ2-7 | TRBV27 | TRBD1 | - | CASSGTGGWNEQYF | TGTGCCAGCAGTGGTACAGGGGGGTGGAACGAGCAGTACTTC
TRBJ2-3 | TRBV7-3 | TRBD2 | few | CASSLGLDPDTQYF | TGTGCCAGCAGCCTGGGACTAGATCCAGATACGCAGTATTTT
TRBJ2-1 | TRBV7-3 | - | many | CASSLTAGPYNEQFF | TGTGCCAGCAGCTTAACGGCGGGGCCCTACAATGAGCAGTTCTTC
TRBJ1-3 | TRBV13 | TRBD1 | - | CASSLRGQAGNTIYF | TGTGCCAGCAGCTTAAGGGGACAGGCTGGAAACACCATATATTTT
TRBJ2-7 | TRBV20-1 | TRBD2 | few | CSATGRQSYEQYF | TGCAGTGCTACCGGGAGGCAATCCTACGAGCAGTACTTC
TRBJ2-1 | TRBV29-1 | - | - | CSVPHEAGAWSYNEQFF | TGCAGCGTTCCTCATGAAGCCGGAGCCTGGTCCTACAATGAGCAGTTCTTC
TRBJ2-1 | TRBV5-5 | - | few | CASSLALNSYNEQFF | TGTGCCAGCAGCTTGGCGCTTAACTCCTACAATGAGCAGTTCTTC
TRBJ2-5 | TRBV25-1 | TRBD2 | few | CASNSLAEETQYF | TGTGCCAGCAACTCCCTAGCGGAAGAGACCCAGTACTTC